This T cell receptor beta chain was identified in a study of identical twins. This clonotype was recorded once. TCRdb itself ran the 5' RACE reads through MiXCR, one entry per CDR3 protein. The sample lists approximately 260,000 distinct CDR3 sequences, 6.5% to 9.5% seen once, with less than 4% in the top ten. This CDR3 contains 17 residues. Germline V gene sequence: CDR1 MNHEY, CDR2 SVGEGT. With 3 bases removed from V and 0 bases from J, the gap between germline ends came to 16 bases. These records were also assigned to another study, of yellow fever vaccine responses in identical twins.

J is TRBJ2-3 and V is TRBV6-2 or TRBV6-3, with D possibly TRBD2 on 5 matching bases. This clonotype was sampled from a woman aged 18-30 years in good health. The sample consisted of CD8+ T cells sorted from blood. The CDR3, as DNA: TGTGCCAGCAGTTATTACGGGGATAAAGGAAGCACAGATACGCAGTATTTT. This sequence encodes CASSYYGDKGSTDTQYF.